The 3 T cell receptor beta chains in this list originate from one sample, sequenced in a study of shared clonotypes between healthy human individuals. Clones were sequenced by immunoSEQ multiplex PCR, and TCRdb holds only the in-frame ones, with some missing. Altogether about 99,000 clones are present, roughly 45% being singletons, with the ten largest covering about 16%. The sequenced sample consisted of PBMCs. The origin of the receptors is a woman in her thirties or forties in good health. Some clones in this sample may be carry-over from other donors' samples.

This clone was seen at least ten times. V and J are TRBV28 and TRBJ1-2; the D gene is possibly TRBD1 (5 bases). The germline V gene encodes CDR1 MDHEN and CDR2 SYDVKM. CDR3 length equals 16 residues. The ends were cut back, 9 bases at V and 4 bases at J, with 24 bases in the middle. The CDR3 nucleotides read TGTGCCAGTTTCAACCGAGCACTCACAGGAGGCTATGGCTACACCTTC. Its protein is CASFNRALTGGYGYTF.

Notes on this clone: As the CDR3 is not closed by the conserved phenylalanine or tryptophan, this likely results from a read error. V is TRBV30 and J is TRBJ2-7; the match to TRBD1 covers 8 bases. There are 14 residues in the CDR3. CDR1 is GTSNPN, CDR2 SVGIG, per germline (reference sequence). The junction had 11 bases not matched to a gene; V was cut back by 3 bases and J by 7 bases. DNA of the CDR3: TGTGCCTGGAGGCAGGCAGGGGGCAGCTGGGAGCAGTACCTC. Amino acid sequence: CAWRQAGGSWEQYL.

This clone was seen many times. The rearrangement links TRBV28 to TRBJ2-3, with unresolved D. V lost 5 bases to trimming and J lost 4 bases, with 13 bases between them. CDR3 length equals 14 residues. Germline CDR1 is MDHEN and CDR2 is SYDVKM. The CDR3 protein is CASSPPQRPDTQYF. CDR3 nucleotides: TGTGCCAGCAGTCCTCCCCAGAGGCCAGATACGCAGTATTTT.